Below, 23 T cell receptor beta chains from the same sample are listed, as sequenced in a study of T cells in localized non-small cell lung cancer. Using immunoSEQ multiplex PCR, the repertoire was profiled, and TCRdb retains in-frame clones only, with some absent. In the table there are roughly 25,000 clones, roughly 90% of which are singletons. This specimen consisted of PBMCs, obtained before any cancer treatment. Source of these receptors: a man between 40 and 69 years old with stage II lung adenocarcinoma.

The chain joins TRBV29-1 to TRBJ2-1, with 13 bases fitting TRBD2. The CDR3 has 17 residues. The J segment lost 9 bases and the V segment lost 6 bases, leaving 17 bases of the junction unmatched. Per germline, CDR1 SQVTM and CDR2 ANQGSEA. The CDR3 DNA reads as TGCAGCGTCTCCGGGACTAGCGGGAAAAAAAGGGAAGGTGAGCAGTTCTTC. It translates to CSVSGTSGKKREGEQFF.

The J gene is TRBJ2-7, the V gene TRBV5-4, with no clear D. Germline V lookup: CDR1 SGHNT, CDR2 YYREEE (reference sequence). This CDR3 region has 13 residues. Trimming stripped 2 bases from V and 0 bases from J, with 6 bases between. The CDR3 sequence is CASSFSSSYEQYF. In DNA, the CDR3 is TGTGCCAGCAGCTTCTCGAGCTCCTACGAGCAGTACTTC.

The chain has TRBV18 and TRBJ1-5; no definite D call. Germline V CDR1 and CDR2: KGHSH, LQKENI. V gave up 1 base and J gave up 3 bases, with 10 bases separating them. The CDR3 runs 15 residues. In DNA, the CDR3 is TGTGCCAGCTCACCACAGGCTGCCGACAATCAGCCCCAGCATTTT. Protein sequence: CASSPQAADNQPQHF. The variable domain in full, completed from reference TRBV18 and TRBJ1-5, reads NAGVMQNPRHLVRRRGQEARLRCSPMKGHSHVYWYRQLPEEGLKFMVYLQKENIIDESGMPKERFSAEFPKEGPSILRIQQVVRGDSAAYFCASSPQAADNQPQHFGDGTRLSIL.

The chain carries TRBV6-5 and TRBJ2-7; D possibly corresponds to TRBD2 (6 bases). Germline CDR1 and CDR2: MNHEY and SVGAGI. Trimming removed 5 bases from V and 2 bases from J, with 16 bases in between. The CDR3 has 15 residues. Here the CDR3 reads CASSPGGAAPYEQYF. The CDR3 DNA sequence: TGTGCCAGCAGTCCGGGCGGGGCGGCACCCTACGAGCAGTACTTC.

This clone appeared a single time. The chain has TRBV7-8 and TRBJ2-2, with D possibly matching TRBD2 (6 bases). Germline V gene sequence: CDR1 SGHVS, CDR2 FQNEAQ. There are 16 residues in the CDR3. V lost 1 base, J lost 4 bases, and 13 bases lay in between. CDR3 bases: TGTGCCAGCAGCTTAGATCCGGGAGCGGGCACCGGGGAGCTGTTTTTT. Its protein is CASSLDPGAGTGELFF.

The CDR3 DNA reads TGTGCCAGCAGTGAGCAGGGGCCCGGAGGCTACGAGCAGTACTTC. Translation gives CASSEQGPGGYEQYF. V and J are TRBV2 and TRBJ2-7; D possibly corresponds to TRBD1 (6 bases). Per germline, CDR1 SNHLY and CDR2 FYNNEI. There are 15 residues in the CDR3. The ends were cut back, 3 bases at V and 3 bases at J, with 15 bases in the middle.

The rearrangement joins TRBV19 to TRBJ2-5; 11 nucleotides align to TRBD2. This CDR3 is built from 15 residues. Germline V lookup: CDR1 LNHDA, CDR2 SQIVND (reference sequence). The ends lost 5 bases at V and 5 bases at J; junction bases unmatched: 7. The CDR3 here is CASSPGLADGETQYF. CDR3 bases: TGTGCCAGTAGTCCGGGACTAGCGGACGGGGAGACCCAGTACTTC. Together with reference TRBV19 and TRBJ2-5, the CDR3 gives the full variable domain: DGGITQSPKYLFRKEGQNVTLSCEQNLNHDAMYWYRQDPGQGLRLIYYSQIVNDFQKGDIAEGYSVSREKKESFPLTVTSAQKNPTAFYLCASSPGLADGETQYFGPGTRLLVL.

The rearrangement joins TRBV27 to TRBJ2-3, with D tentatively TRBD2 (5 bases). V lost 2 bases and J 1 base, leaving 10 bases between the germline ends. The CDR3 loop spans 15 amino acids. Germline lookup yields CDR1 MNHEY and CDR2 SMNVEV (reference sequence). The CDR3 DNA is TGTGCCAGCAGTTTACGGGGATTGGGCACAGATACGCAGTATTTT. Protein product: CASSLRGLGTDTQYF.

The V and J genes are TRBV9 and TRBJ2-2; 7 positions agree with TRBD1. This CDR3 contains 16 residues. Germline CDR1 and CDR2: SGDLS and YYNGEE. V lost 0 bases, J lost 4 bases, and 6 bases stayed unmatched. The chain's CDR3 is CASSVEGAGVTGELFF. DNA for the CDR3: TGTGCCAGCAGCGTAGAGGGGGCCGGTGTCACCGGGGAGCTGTTTTTT. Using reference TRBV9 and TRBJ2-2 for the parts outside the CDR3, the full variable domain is DSGVTQTPKHLITATGQRVTLRCSPRSGDLSVYWYQQSLDQGLQFLIQYYNGEERAKGNILERFSAQQFPDLHSELNLSSLELGDSALYFCASSVEGAGVTGELFFGEGSRLTVL.

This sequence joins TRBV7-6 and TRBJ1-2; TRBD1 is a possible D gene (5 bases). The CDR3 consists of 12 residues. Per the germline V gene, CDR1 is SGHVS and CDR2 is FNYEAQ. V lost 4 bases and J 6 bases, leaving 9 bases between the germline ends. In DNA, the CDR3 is TGTGCCAGCAGCTCGCAGGGAGATGGCTACACCTTC. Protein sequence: CASSSQGDGYTF.

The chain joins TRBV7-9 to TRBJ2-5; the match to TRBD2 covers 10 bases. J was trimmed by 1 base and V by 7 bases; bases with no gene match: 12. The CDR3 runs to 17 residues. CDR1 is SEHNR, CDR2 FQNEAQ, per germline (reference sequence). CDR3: CASILYLASGGQETQYF. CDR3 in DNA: TGTGCCAGCATCCTATACCTTGCTAGCGGGGGCCAAGAGACCCAGTACTTC.

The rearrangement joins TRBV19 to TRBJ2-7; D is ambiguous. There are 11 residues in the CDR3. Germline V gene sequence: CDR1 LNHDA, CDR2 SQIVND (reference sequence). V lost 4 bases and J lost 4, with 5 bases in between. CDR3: CASSSAYEQYF. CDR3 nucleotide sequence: TGTGCCAGTAGTAGCGCGTACGAGCAGTACTTC.

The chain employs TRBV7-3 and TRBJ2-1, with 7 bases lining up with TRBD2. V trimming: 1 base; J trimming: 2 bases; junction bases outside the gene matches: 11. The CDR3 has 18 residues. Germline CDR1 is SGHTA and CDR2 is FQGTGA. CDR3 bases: TGTGCCAGCAGCTTAATAGGTATGGCGGCGGGAGCCTACAATGAGCAGTTCTTC. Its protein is CASSLIGMAAGAYNEQFF.

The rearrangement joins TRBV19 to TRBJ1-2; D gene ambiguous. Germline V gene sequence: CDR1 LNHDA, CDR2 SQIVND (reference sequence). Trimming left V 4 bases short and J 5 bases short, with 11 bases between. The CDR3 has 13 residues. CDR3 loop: CASSTRQEYGYTF. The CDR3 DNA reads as TGTGCCAGTAGTACCCGACAAGAGTATGGCTACACCTTC.

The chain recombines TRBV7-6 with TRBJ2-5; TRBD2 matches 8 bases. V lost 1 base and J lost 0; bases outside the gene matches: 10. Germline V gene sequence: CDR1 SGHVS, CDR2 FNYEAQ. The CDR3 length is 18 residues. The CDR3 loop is CASSLGPGGPPHQETQYF. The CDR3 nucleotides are TGTGCCAGCAGCTTAGGTCCGGGGGGGCCTCCCCACCAAGAGACCCAGTACTTC.

This CDR3 is CASSTGVTSGNTIYF. The CDR3 region has the DNA TGTGCCAGCAGCACAGGGGTGACCTCTGGAAACACCATATATTTT. The chain combines TRBV28 with TRBJ1-3, with 7 positions matching TRBD1. Trimming at V came to 6 bases and at J to 0 bases, leaving 5 bases not matched to a gene. CDR3 length: 15 amino acids. The germline gives CDR1 MDHEN, CDR2 SYDVKM.

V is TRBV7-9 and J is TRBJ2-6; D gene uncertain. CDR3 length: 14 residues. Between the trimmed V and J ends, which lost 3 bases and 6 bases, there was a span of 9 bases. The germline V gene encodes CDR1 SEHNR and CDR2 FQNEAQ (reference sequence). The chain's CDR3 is CASSFSWQANVLTF. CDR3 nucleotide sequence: TGTGCCAGCAGCTTTTCCTGGCAGGCCAACGTCCTGACTTTC.

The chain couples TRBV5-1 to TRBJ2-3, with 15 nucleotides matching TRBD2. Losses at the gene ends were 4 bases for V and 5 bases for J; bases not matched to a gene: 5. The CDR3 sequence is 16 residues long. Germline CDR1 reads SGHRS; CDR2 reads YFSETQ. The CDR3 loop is CASSIGLAGGVDTQYF. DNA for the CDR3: TGCGCCAGCAGCATAGGACTAGCGGGAGGGGTAGATACGCAGTATTTT.

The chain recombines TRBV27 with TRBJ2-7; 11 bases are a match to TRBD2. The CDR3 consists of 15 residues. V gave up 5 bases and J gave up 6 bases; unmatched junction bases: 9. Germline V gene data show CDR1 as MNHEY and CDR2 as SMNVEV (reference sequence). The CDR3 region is CASSPGTSGGREQYF. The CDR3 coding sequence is TGTGCCAGCAGTCCAGGCACTAGCGGGGGTCGCGAGCAGTACTTC.

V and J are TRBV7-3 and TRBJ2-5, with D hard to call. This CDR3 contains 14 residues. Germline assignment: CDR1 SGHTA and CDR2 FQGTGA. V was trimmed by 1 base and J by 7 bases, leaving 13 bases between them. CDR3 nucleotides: TGTGCCAGCAGCTTAAAGGGTGGGGTGGGGACCCAGTACTTC. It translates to CASSLKGGVGTQYF. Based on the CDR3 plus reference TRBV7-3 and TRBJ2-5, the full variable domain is GAGVSQTPSNKVTEKGKYVELRCDPISGHTALYWYRQSLGQGPEFLIYFQGTGAADDSGLPNDRFFAVRPEGSVSTLKIQRTERGDSAVYLCASSLKGGVGTQYFGPGTRLLVL.

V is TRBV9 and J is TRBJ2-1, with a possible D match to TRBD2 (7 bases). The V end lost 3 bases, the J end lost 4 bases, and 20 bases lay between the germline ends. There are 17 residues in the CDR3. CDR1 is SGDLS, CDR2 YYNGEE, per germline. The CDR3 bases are TGTGCCAGCAGCGAGGGGGTAGGAGCGGGGAAATACAATGAGCAGTTCTTC. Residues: CASSEGVGAGKYNEQFF.

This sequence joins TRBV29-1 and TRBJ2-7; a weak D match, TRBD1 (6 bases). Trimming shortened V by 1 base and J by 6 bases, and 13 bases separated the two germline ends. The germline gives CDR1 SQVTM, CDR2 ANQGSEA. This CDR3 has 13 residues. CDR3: CSVEGQGLGEQYF. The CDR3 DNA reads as TGCAGCGTTGAAGGGCAGGGGCTCGGCGAGCAGTACTTC.

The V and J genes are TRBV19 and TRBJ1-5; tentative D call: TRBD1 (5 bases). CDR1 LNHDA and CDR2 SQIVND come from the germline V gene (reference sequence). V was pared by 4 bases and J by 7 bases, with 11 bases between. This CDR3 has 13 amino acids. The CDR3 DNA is TGTGCCAGTAGTAAGGGCAGGGACCAGCCCCAGCATTTT. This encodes CASSKGRDQPQHF.